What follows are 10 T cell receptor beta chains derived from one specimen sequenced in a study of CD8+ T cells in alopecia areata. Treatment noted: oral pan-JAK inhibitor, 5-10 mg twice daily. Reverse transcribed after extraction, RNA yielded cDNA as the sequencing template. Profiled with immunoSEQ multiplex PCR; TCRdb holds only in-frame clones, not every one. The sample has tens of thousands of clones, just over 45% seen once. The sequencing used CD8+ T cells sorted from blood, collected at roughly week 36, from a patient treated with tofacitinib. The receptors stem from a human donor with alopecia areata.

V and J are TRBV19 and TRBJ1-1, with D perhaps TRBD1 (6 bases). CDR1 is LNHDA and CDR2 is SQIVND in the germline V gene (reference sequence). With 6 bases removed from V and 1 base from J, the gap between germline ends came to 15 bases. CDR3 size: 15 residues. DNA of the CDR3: TGTGCCAGTAGGGCAGAGGGGGTTAAGAACACTGAAGCTTTCTTT. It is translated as CASRAEGVKNTEAFF. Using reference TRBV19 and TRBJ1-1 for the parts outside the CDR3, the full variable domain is DGGITQSPKYLFRKEGQNVTLSCEQNLNHDAMYWYRQDPGQGLRLIYYSQIVNDFQKGDIAEGYSVSREKKESFPLTVTSAQKNPTAFYLCASRAEGVKNTEAFFGQGTRLTVV.

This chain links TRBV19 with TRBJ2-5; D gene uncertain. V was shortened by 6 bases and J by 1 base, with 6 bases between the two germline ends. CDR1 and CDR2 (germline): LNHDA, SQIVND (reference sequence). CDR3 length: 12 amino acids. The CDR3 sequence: CASRGSQETQYF. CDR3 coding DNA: TGTGCCAGTAGGGGTAGCCAAGAGACCCAGTACTTC.

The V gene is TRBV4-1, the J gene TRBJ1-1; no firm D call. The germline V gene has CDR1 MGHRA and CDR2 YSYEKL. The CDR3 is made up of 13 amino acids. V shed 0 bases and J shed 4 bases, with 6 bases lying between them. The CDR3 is CASSQERSTEAFF. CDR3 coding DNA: TGCGCCAGCAGCCAAGAGAGGTCCACTGAAGCTTTCTTT.

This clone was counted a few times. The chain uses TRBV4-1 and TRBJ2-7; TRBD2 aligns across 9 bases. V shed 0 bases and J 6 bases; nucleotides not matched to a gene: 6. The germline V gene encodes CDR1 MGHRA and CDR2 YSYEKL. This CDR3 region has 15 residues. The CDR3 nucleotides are TGCGCCAGCAGCCAAGACGGCGGGAGGGCCGGCGAGCAGTACTTC. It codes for CASSQDGGRAGEQYF.

For the CDR3, the DNA is TGTGCCAGCAGCGTGGGCTATGGCTACACCTTC. Translated: CASSVGYGYTF. The chain joins TRBV9 to TRBJ1-2; D is unresolved. Germline CDR1 reads SGDLS; CDR2 reads YYNGEE. Trimming removed 2 bases from V and 4 bases from J, with 3 bases in between. The CDR3 spans 11 residues.

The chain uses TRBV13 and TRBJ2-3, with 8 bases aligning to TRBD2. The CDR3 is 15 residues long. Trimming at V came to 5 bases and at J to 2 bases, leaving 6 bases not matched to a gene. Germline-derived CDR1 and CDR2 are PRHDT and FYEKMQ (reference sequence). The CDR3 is CASSGLTSDTDTQYF. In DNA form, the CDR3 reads TGTGCCAGCAGCGGATTGACTAGCGACACAGATACGCAGTATTTT. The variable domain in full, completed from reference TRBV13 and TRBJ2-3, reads AAGVIQSPRHLIKEKRETATLKCYPIPRHDTVYWYQQGPGQDPQFLISFYEKMQSDKGSIPDRFSAQQFSDYHSELNMSSLELGDSALYFCASSGLTSDTDTQYFGPGTRLTVL.

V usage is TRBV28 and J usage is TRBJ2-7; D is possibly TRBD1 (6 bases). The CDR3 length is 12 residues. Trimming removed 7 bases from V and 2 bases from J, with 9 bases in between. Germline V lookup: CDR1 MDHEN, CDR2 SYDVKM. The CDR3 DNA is TGTGCCAGCAACACAGGGACCTACGAGCAGTACTTC. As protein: CASNTGTYEQYF.

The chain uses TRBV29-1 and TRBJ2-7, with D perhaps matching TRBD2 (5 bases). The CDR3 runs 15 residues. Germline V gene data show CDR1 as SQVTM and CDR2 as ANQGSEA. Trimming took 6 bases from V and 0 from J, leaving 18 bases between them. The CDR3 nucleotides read TGCAGCGTCGTTGGACTCACCGTAAGCTCCTACGAGCAGTACTTC. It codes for CSVVGLTVSSYEQYF.

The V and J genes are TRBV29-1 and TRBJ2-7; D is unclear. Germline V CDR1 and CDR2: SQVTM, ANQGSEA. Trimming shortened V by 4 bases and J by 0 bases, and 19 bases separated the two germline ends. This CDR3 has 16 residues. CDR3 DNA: TGCAGCGTTGTCCTAGTCTTTGGGCGGAACTCCTACGAGCAGTACTTC. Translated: CSVVLVFGRNSYEQYF.

This CDR3 is CASADNEQFF. The CDR3 nucleotides are TGTGCCAGTGCCGACAATGAGCAGTTCTTC. The V gene is TRBV19, the J gene TRBJ2-1; D is undetermined. Germline CDR1 and CDR2: LNHDA and SQIVND (reference sequence). Trimming stripped 8 bases from V and 5 bases from J, with 4 bases between. The CDR3 has 10 residues.